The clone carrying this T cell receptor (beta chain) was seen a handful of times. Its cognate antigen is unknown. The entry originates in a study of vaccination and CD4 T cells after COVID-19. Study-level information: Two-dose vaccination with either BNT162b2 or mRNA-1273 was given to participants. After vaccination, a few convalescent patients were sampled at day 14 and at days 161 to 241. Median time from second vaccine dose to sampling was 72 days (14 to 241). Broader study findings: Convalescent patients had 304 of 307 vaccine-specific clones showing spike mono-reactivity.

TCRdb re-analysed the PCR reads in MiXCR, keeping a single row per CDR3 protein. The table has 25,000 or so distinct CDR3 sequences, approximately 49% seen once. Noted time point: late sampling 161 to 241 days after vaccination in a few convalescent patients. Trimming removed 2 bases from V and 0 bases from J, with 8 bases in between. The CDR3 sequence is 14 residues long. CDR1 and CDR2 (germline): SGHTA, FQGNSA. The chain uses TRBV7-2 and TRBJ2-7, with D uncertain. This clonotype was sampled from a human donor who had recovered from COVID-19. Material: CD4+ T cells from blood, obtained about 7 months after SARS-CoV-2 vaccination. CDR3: CASSLSLSSYEQYF. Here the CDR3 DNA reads TGTGCCAGCAGCTTATCGCTGAGCTCCTACGAGCAGTACTTC.